This record looks at one T cell receptor beta chain sequence and its context. The data derive from a study of somatic mutations in cytotoxic T cells in rheumatoid arthritis. Profiling relied on immunoSEQ multiplex PCR, and the TCRdb table lists in-frame clones only, not all of them. The sample includes 25,000 to 30,000 clones, nearly 75% of them seen just once. The sample comprised CD8+ T cells sorted from blood. The source of this sequence is a woman under 30 in good health.

CDR3 in DNA: TGTGCCAGCAGTTTCCGGGGGCTCAATGAGCAGTTCTTC. Encoded protein: CASSFRGLNEQFF. This chain uses TRBV28 with TRBJ2-1; D is possibly TRBD1 or TRBD2 (6 bases each). V was shortened by 3 bases and J by 6 bases, with 9 bases between the two germline ends. The CDR3 runs to 13 residues. Germline CDR1 MDHEN, CDR2 SYDVKM.